Following are 3 T cell receptor beta chains from one sample sequenced in a study of blood T cells in healthy people across ages. The use of a sample-barcoded 5' primer and a J-beta primer mix characterized a second PCR of roughly 6 to 11 cycles. TCRdb reanalysed the 5' RACE reads using MiXCR and keeps one entry per CDR3 protein. The table has under 2 million distinct CDR3 sequences, roughly 32% seen once; the top ten hold about 11%. Sample: blood. The origin of the receptors is a woman in her thirties in good health.

This clonotype occurred a few times. The chain recombines TRBV2 with TRBJ1-2; D unclear. The CDR3 consists of 13 residues. Germline V gene data show CDR1 as SNHLY and CDR2 as FYNNEI. Trimming stripped 8 bases from V and 5 bases from J, with 15 bases between. In nucleotides, the CDR3 is TGTGCCAGCGACGGACTTTCGGGGTATGGCTACACCTTC. This sequence encodes CASDGLSGYGYTF. Based on the CDR3 plus reference TRBV2 and TRBJ1-2, the full variable domain is EPEVTQTPSHQVTQMGQEVILRCVPISNHLYFYWYRQILGQKVEFLVSFYNNEISEKSEIFDDQFSVERPDGSNFTLKIRSTKLEDSAMYFCASDGLSGYGYTFGSGTRLTVV.

A few counts support this clonotype. A junction boundary mismatches the germline segment, possibly from a read error. The CDR3 DNA reads as TGTGCCAGCAGTCCAGGGGACAGGGGTCAGTCTGGCTGCACCTTC. Its translation is CASSPGDRGQSGCTF. V and J are TRBV28 and TRBJ1-2; 10 positions agree with TRBD1. Germline lookup yields CDR1 MDHEN and CDR2 SYDVKM. This CDR3 has 15 residues.

In its sample, this clonotype was seen many times. The chain recombines TRBV20-1 with TRBJ2-7, with 9 positions matching TRBD2. Germline trimming cut 3 bases from V and 0 bases from J; bases unmatched to any gene: 3. CDR3 size: 14 residues. Per the germline V gene, CDR1 is DFQATT and CDR2 is SNEGSKA (reference sequence). CDR3 region: CSASRAGGSYEQYF. The CDR3 nucleotides are TGCAGTGCTAGTCGAGCGGGGGGCTCCTACGAGCAGTACTTC.